The present T cell receptor (beta chain) was sequenced within a study of beta chain features in type 1 diabetes. CDR3 length equals 14 residues. Germline lookup yields CDR1 MDHEN and CDR2 SYDVKM. Trimming took 3 bases from V and 8 from J, leaving 16 bases between them. TCRB transcripts that were expressed got sequenced, as all of the isolated RNA had been reverse transcribed. Method: immunoSEQ multiplex PCR; TCRdb's copy keeps in-frame clones and lacks some. The data hold about 390,000 clones, with over 9% observed a single time. A remark on this clone: Its antigen is not known.

Study-level points and caveats: Possibly, sequencing cDNA over-represented cells that had high TCR expression levels. Naive, central memory and regulatory TCRB repertoires appeared more similar among patients than healthy donors. TCRB CDR3s were moderately but significantly shorter in Type 1 diabetes patients in all four CD4+ subsets.

The chain carries TRBV28 and TRBJ1-2; perhaps TRBD1 as D (5 bases). The clonotype comes from a man aged 25-45 years with type 1 diabetes. Material: central memory CD4+ T cells from blood. The CDR3: CASSFSGKKGGYTF. The DNA for the CDR3 is TGTGCCAGCAGTTTCTCAGGGAAAAAGGGCGGCTACACCTTC.